This passage covers 16 T cell receptor beta chains from one sample sequenced in a study of blood T cell repertoires in COVID-19. Sequencing was performed with immunoSEQ multiplex PCR; in TCRdb, only in-frame clones are kept and a portion is missing. The table lists about 190,000 clones, more than 60% of them singletons. The specimen sequenced was peripheral blood. These receptors all come from a man in his fifties who had recovered from COVID-19.

The chain joins TRBV6-5 to TRBJ2-1; 9 bases map to TRBD2. Germline assignment: CDR1 MNHEY and CDR2 SVGAGI. There are 16 residues in the CDR3. Losses at the gene ends were 0 bases for V and 6 bases for J; bases not matched to a gene: 6. DNA for the CDR3: TGTGCCAGCAGTTACTCAATACTAGCGGGTAGCAATGAGCAGTTCTTC. Translated, it gives CASSYSILAGSNEQFF.

This clone showed up just once. The chain recombines TRBV3-1 (or the pseudogene TRBV3-2) with TRBJ2-1; the D gene is possibly TRBD2 (5 bases). Germline CDR1 is LGHDT and CDR2 is YNNKEL (reference sequence). This CDR3 has 14 amino acids. The V and J ends lost 1 base and 9 bases respectively, with 13 bases between them. The CDR3 sequence is CASSQALVSGEQFF. The CDR3 DNA follows: TGTGCCAGCAGCCAAGCCTTAGTAAGCGGTGAGCAGTTCTTC.

In DNA, the CDR3 is TGTGCCAGTGGTAGGACAGGGCTTTTCCATGGCTACACCTTC. Encoded protein: CASGRTGLFHGYTF. The chain is built from TRBV19 and TRBJ1-2, with 8 positions matching TRBD1. V shed 8 bases and J 6 bases; nucleotides not matched to a gene: 11. The CDR3 extends over 14 amino acids. Germline assignment: CDR1 LNHDA and CDR2 SQIVND (reference sequence).

The chain combines TRBV5-4 with TRBJ1-3, with 8 bases aligning to TRBD1. V was clipped by 4 bases and J by 1 base; unmatched bases: 7. This CDR3 is built from 16 residues. CDR1 SGHNT and CDR2 YYREEE come from the germline V gene (reference sequence). CDR3 sequence reads: CASSPGQAQSGNTIYF. The CDR3 coding sequence is TGTGCCAGCAGCCCGGGACAGGCCCAATCTGGAAACACCATATATTTT.

V usage is TRBV29-1 and J usage is TRBJ2-7, with TRBD2 identical over 7 bases. V trimming: 4 bases; J trimming: 4 bases; junction bases outside the gene matches: 10. From germline, CDR1 is SQVTM and CDR2 ANQGSEA. The CDR3 sequence is 14 residues long. The CDR3 nucleotides are TGCAGCGTTGCCCAGGTGGCGGGAGTGTACGAGCAGTACTTC. Translating it yields CSVAQVAGVYEQYF.

The table lists this clone with many counts. The chain has TRBV9 and TRBJ1-1; no reliable D call. With 4 bases removed from V and 0 bases from J, the gap between germline ends came to 10 bases. Germline V CDR1 and CDR2: SGDLS, YYNGEE. This CDR3 spans 14 amino acids. CDR3 in amino acids: CASSLSVMNTEAFF. CDR3 bases: TGTGCCAGCAGCTTATCCGTTATGAACACTGAAGCTTTCTTT.

The gene calls are TRBV10-3 and TRBJ2-3, with TRBD2 identical over 8 bases. This CDR3 has 21 amino acids. After removal of 3 bases from V and 1 base from J, the junction contained 21 bases not matched to a gene. CDR1 and CDR2 (germline): ENHRY, SYGVKD. This CDR3 is CAISERAFGLAQRRGTDTQYF. CDR3 coding DNA: TGTGCCATCAGTGAAAGAGCTTTCGGACTAGCACAACGAAGAGGCACAGATACGCAGTATTTT.

The J gene is TRBJ2-5, the V gene TRBV9; 8 nucleotides agree with TRBD2. V trimming: 0 bases; J trimming: 0 bases; junction bases outside the gene matches: 10. This CDR3 contains 18 residues. The V gene's germline CDR1 is SGDLS and CDR2 YYNGEE. The CDR3 sequence is CASSVELAADQYQETQYF. The CDR3, as DNA: TGTGCCAGCAGCGTAGAACTAGCGGCAGACCAGTACCAAGAGACCCAGTACTTC.

This rearrangement joins TRBV19 to TRBJ2-1; D is possibly TRBD2 (6 bases). This CDR3 comprises 13 residues. Deletions cut 6 bases from V and 8 bases from J, with 14 bases between. From germline, CDR1 is LNHDA and CDR2 SQIVND (reference sequence). The CDR3 DNA reads as TGTGCCAGTAGAAGAGCGGAGCGGGATGAGCAGTTCTTC. It translates to CASRRAERDEQFF.

The V gene is TRBV12-3 or TRBV12-4, the J gene TRBJ2-7; tentative D call: TRBD2 (6 bases). Trimming pared 3 bases from V and 7 bases from J, leaving 13 bases between. This CDR3 is built from 13 residues. The CDR3 DNA follows: TGTGCCAGCAGTTTCGGGGCAGGGAGGGAGCAGTACTTC. Translating it yields CASSFGAGREQYF.

For this clone: Germline is not matched at one junction end, which may reflect a read error. The chain uses TRBV5-1 and TRBJ1-1; D call uncertain. CDR3 length: 13 amino acids. CDR1 is SGHRS, CDR2 YFSETQ, per germline. The CDR3 here is CASSLGTDTGAFF. The CDR3, as DNA: TGCGCCAGCAGCTTGGGGACTGACACTGGAGCTTTCTTT. Together with reference TRBV5-1 and TRBJ1-1, the CDR3 gives the full variable domain: KAGVTQTPRYLIKTRGQQVTLSCSPISGHRSVSWYQQTPGQGLQFLFEYFSETQRNKGNFPGRFSGRQFSNSRSEMNVSTLELGDSALYLCASSLGTDTGAFFGQGTRLTVV.

The genes are TRBV7-2 and TRBJ1-6; D not resolved. The CDR3 is made up of 16 amino acids. Germline CDR1 and CDR2: SGHTA and FQGNSA. V lost 2 bases and J 5 bases, leaving 13 bases between the germline ends. The DNA for the CDR3 is TGTGCCAGCAGCTTATTCTCCGGTCCTAATAATTCACCCCTCCACTTT. This codes for CASSLFSGPNNSPLHF.

In its sample, this clone was seen a few times. The J gene is TRBJ2-3, the V gene TRBV3-1 (or the pseudogene TRBV3-2); possibly TRBD1 for D (6 bases). Per the germline V gene, CDR1 is LGHDT and CDR2 is YNNKEL (reference sequence). V was shortened by 8 bases and J by 0 bases, with 12 bases between the two germline ends. The CDR3 consists of 14 residues. The CDR3 reads CASGRTASTDTQYF. CDR3 nucleotides: TGTGCCAGCGGACGGACAGCTAGCACAGATACGCAGTATTTT.

The chain is built from TRBV11-2 and TRBJ2-7, with a tentative D call TRBD1 (6 bases). CDR1 is SGHAT and CDR2 is FQNNGV in the germline V gene. The length of the CDR3 is 14 residues. The germline V and J ends were trimmed by 6 bases and 4 bases, with 16 bases remaining between them. CDR3 region: CASSSSSDSYEQYF. CDR3 DNA sequence: TGTGCCAGCAGTTCCTCCTCGGACAGTTACGAGCAGTACTTC.

This clone came up once. V gene TRBV9 combines with J gene TRBJ2-7; 7 nucleotides agree with TRBD1. The CDR3 has 14 residues. CDR1 and CDR2 (germline): SGDLS, YYNGEE. The J segment lost 3 bases and the V segment lost 2 bases, leaving 5 bases of the junction unmatched. CDR3 amino acids: CASSVGDSRYEQYF. CDR3 sequence (DNA): TGTGCCAGCAGCGTCGGGGACAGTCGCTACGAGCAGTACTTC.

The gene calls are TRBV15 and TRBJ1-1; D unresolved. Germline lookup yields CDR1 LNHNV and CDR2 YYDKDF (reference sequence). V was shortened by 1 base and J by 3 bases, with 9 bases between the two germline ends. The CDR3 is made up of 14 amino acids. The CDR3 is CATSRAAGYTEAFF. The CDR3 DNA reads as TGTGCCACCAGCAGAGCTGCGGGTTACACTGAAGCTTTCTTT.